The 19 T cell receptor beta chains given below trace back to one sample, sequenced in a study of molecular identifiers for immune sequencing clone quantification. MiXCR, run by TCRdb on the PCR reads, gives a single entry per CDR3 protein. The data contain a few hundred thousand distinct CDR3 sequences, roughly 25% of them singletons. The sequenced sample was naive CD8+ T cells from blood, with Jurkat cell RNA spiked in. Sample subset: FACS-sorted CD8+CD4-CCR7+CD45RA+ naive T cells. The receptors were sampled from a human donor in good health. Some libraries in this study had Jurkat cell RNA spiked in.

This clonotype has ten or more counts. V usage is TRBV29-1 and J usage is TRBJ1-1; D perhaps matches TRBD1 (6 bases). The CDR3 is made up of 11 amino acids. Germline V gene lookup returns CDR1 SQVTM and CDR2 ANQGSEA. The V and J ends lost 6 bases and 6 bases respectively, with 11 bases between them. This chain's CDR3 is CSVHEGAEAFF. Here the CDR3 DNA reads TGCAGCGTCCATGAGGGGGCTGAAGCTTTCTTT.

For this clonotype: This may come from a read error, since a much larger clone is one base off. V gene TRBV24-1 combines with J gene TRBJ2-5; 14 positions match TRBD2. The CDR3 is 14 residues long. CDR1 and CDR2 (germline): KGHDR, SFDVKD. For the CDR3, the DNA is TGTGCCACCAGTGGTTCTGGGACTAGCGGGAGTAGGCTCTTC. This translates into CATSGSGTSGSRLF.

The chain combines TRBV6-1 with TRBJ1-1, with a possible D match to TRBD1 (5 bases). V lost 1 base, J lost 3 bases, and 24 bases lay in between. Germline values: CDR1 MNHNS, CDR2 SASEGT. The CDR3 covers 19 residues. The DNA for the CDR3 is TGTGCCAGCAGTGAAGACCCCAGGGTAGTGTTCGGGGTGGACACTGAAGCTTTCTTT. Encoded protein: CASSEDPRVVFGVDTEAFF.

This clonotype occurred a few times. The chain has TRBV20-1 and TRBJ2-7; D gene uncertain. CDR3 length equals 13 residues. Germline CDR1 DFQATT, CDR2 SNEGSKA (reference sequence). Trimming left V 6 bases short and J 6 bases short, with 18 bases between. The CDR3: CSATPLVTCEQYF. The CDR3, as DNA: TGCAGTGCAACGCCGCTGGTAACCTGCGAGCAGTACTTC.

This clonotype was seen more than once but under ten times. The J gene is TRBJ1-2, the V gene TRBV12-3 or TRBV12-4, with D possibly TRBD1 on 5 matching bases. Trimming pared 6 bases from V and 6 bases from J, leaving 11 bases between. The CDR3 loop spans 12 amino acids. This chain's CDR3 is CASSFTGDGYTF. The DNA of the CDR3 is TGTGCCAGCAGCTTTACGGGGGATGGCTACACCTTC.

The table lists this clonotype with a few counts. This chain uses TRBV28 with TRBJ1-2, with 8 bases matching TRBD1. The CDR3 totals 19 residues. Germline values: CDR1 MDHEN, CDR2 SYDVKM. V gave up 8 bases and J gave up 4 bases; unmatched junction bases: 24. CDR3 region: CASLEAGGSTGQGSYGYTF. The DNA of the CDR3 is TGTGCCAGCCTGGAAGCAGGGGGGAGTACAGGACAGGGAAGCTATGGCTACACCTTC.

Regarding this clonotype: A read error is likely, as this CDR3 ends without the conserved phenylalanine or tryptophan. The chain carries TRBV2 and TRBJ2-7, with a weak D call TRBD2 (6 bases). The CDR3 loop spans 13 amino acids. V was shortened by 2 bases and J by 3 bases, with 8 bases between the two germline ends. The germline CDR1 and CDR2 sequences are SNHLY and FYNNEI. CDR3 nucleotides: TGTGCCAGCAGTGAACGGGGGAACTACGAGCAGTACCTC. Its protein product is CASSERGNYEQYL.

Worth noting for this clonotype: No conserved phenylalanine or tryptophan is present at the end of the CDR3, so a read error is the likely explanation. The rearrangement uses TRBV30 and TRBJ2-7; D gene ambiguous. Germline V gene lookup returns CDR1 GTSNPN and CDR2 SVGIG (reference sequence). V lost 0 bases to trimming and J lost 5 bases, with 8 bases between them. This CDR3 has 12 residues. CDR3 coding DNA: TGTGCCTGGAGTGTACTGTCGGACGAGCAGTACTCC. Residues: CAWSVLSDEQYS.

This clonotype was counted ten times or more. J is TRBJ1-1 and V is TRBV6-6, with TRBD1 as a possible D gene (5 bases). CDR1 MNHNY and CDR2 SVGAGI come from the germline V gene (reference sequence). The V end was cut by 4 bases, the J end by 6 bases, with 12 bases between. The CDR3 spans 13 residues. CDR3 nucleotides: TGTGCCAGCAGTTTCTCCGGGGCGGCTGAAGCTTTCTTT. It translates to CASSFSGAAEAFF.

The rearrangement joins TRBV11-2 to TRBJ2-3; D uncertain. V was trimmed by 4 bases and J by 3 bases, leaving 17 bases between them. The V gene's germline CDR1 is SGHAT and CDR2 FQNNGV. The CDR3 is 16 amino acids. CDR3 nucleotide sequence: TGTGCCAGCAGCTCCACCCCGATAAGTGCAACAGATACGCAGTATTTT. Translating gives CASSSTPISATDTQYF.

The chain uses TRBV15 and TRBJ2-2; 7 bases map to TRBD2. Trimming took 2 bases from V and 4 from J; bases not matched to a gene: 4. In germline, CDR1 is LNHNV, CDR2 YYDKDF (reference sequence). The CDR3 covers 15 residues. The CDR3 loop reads CATSRKRDGTGELFF. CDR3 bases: TGTGCCACCAGCAGAAAGCGGGATGGCACCGGGGAGCTGTTTTTT.

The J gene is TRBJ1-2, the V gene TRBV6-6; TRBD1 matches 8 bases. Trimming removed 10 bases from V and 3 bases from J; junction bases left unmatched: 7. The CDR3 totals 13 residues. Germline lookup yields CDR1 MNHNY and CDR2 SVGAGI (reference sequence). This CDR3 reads CATGQGGYYGYTF. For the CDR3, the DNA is TGTGCCACCGGACAGGGCGGATACTATGGCTACACCTTC.

This chain's CDR3 is CASSHGQGAYNEQFF. CDR3 sequence (DNA): TGCGCCAGCAGCCACGGACAGGGGGCCTACAATGAGCAGTTCTTC. This chain joins TRBV4-1 and TRBJ2-1; 10 bases fit TRBD1. The CDR3 extends over 15 amino acids. CDR1 is MGHRA and CDR2 is YSYEKL in the germline V gene. V shed 3 bases and J 2 bases; nucleotides not matched to a gene: 1.

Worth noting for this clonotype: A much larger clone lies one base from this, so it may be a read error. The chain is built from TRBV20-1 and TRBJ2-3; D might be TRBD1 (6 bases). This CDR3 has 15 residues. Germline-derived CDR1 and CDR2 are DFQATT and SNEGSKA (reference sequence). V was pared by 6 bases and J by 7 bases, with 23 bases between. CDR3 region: CSAQNRVNSANTQYF. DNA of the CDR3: TGCAGTGCACAAAACAGGGTCAACTCGGCAAATACGCAGTATTTT.

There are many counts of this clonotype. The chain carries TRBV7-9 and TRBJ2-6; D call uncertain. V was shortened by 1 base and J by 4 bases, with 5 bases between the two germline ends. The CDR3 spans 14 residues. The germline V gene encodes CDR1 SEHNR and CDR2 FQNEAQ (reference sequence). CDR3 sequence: CASSLVEGANVLTF. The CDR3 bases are TGTGCCAGCAGCTTAGTCGAGGGGGCCAACGTCCTGACTTTC.

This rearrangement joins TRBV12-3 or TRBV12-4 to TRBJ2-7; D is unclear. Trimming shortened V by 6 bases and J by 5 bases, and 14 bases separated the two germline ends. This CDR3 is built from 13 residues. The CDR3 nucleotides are TGTGCCAGCAGCCCCCAGCTCACGGACGAGCAGTACTTC. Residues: CASSPQLTDEQYF.

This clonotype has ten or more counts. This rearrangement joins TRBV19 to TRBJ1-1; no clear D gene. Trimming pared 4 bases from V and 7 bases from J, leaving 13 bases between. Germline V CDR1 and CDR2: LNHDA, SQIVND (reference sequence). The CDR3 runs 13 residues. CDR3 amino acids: CASSRTSYDEAFF. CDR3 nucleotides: TGTGCCAGTAGTAGGACCTCGTACGATGAAGCTTTCTTT.

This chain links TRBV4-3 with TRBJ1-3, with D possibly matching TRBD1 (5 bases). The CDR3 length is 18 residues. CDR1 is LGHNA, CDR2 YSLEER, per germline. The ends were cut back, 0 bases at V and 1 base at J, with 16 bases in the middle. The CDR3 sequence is CASSQDRVNRLSGNTIYF. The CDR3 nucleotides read TGCGCCAGCAGCCAAGATCGAGTGAACAGGCTATCTGGAAACACCATATATTTT.

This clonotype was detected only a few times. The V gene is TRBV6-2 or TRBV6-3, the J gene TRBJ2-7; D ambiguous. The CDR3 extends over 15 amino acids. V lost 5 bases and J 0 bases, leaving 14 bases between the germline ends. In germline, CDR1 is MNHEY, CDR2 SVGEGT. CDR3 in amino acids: CASSAERQRSYEQYF. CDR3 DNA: TGTGCCAGCAGTGCCGAGAGACAACGCTCCTACGAGCAGTACTTC.